This TCR beta chain was observed in a study of regulatory T cells in long-lasting Graves disease. To make TCR beta libraries, researchers used iRepertoire HTBI primers and Arm-PCR of CDR3 regions. TCRdb reprocessed the multiplex PCR reads with MiXCR, giving one entry per CDR3 protein. Here the sample spans about 430,000 distinct CDR3 sequences, about 15% being singletons. Concerning this clonotype: The antigen is unknown.

V lost 1 base and J 7 bases, leaving 11 bases between the germline ends. The germline gives CDR1 SEHNR, CDR2 FQNEAQ (reference sequence). The CDR3 is made up of 14 amino acids. Study-level findings and limits: Persistent disease was associated with favored TRBV28 usage and with favored use of TRBJ1-2 and TRBJ2-5. For persistent Graves' patients, TCR diversity was lower than for newly diagnosed ones.

The time point denotes: newly diagnosed GD, antithyroid drugs for less than 3 months. Preparation of the TCR library used RNA extracted from PBMCs. Separately, the same data were catalogued under a study of T cells in Graves' hyperthyroidism and ophthalmopathy. As reported in that work: TCR CDR3 underwent first-round RT-PCR with the HTBI primer set.

V gene TRBV7-9 combines with J gene TRBJ2-1; D perhaps matches TRBD2 (5 bases). This sequence was found in a woman between 40 and 50 years old with Graves disease. Sample: peripheral blood mononuclear cells (PBMCs), taken at new diagnosis, from a patient treated with antithyroid drugs. The CDR3 is CASSLEKTTNEQFF. CDR3 in DNA: TGTGCCAGCAGCTTAGAAAAGACTACGAATGAGCAGTTCTTC.